Below, 17 T cell receptor beta chains from the same sample are listed, as sequenced in a study of blood T cells in healthy people across ages. With a J-beta primer mix and a sample-barcoded 5' primer, a second PCR ran 7 to 11 cycles. TCRdb itself ran the 5' RACE reads through MiXCR, one entry per CDR3 protein. This table holds some 940,000 distinct CDR3 sequences, 25% to 35% found once. This sample also appeared in a second study, on T cells of mothers and their children.

Sequencing used blood. The receptor source for this set is a woman aged 40 to 49 in good health.

This clonotype was detected only a few times. CDR3 in DNA: TGCGCCAGCTCCTCACTACCAACGGAGGGGGGAAGTAAAGATACGCAGTATTTT. It yields the protein CASSSLPTEGGSKDTQYF. This rearrangement joins TRBV5-1 to TRBJ2-3, with D perhaps matching TRBD1 or TRBD2 (6 bases each). Germline V gene data show CDR1 as SGHRS and CDR2 as YFSETQ. V shed 7 bases and J shed 5 bases, with 29 bases lying between them. There are 18 residues in the CDR3.

This chain uses TRBV28 with TRBJ1-5; D call uncertain. V lost 3 bases to trimming and J lost 7 bases, with 10 bases between them. The length of the CDR3 is 13 residues. Germline V gene sequence: CDR1 MDHEN, CDR2 SYDVKM. CDR3 DNA: TGTGCCAGCAGTTTTCAGCGGCGGCAGCCCCAGCATTTT. It encodes CASSFQRRQPQHF.

This clonotype was found a few times. V and J are TRBV5-1 and TRBJ2-3; TRBD1 aligns across 8 bases. Per germline, CDR1 SGHRS and CDR2 YFSETQ. Trimming cost V 4 bases and J 3 bases; bases outside gene matches: 13. This CDR3 is 17 amino acids long. The CDR3 here is CASSTQLRGRRTDTQYF. Written as DNA, the CDR3 is TGCGCCAGCAGCACCCAGCTCAGGGGGCGCAGGACAGATACGCAGTATTTT.

This sequence joins TRBV15 and TRBJ2-5; no definite D call. The germline V and J ends were trimmed by 3 bases and 9 bases, with 11 bases remaining between them. Germline V lookup: CDR1 LNHNV, CDR2 YYDKDF (reference sequence). The length of the CDR3 is 12 residues. Written as DNA, the CDR3 is TGTGCCACCAGCAGGCCCGGTGGAGCCCAGTACTTC. This encodes CATSRPGGAQYF.

This sequence joins TRBV20-1 and TRBJ1-2; 10 bases map to TRBD1. CDR3 length: 14 amino acids. Trimming removed 6 bases from V and 5 bases from J; junction bases left unmatched: 9. Germline V gene sequence: CDR1 DFQATT, CDR2 SNEGSKA (reference sequence). In DNA form, the CDR3 reads TGCAGTGCCAAAACCGGGACAGGGGTTTATGGCTACACCTTC. Translation gives CSAKTGTGVYGYTF.

The V and J genes are TRBV7-2 and TRBJ1-1, with D possibly TRBD1 on 6 matching bases. Per germline, CDR1 SGHTA and CDR2 FQGNSA. V shed 5 bases and J shed 0 bases, with 16 bases lying between them. The CDR3 is 16 amino acids. CDR3 DNA: TGTGCCAGCAGCCCCCCCGGGGGGCTTATGAACACTGAAGCTTTCTTT. Protein product: CASSPPGGLMNTEAFF.

The chain carries TRBV28 and TRBJ2-7, with 7 bases aligning to TRBD1. CDR1 MDHEN and CDR2 SYDVKM come from the germline V gene. V lost 5 bases and J lost 3; bases outside the gene matches: 10. This CDR3 comprises 15 residues. The CDR3 DNA reads as TGTGCCAGCAGTACCCGGGACAGCCAGCTCTACGAGCAGTACTTC. Translation gives CASSTRDSQLYEQYF.

As for this clonotype: Since a much larger clone is just one base distant, this may be a read error. The CDR3 does not end in the conserved phenylalanine or tryptophan, so this is likely a read error. The CDR3 protein is CASSPRTAQETQYY. In nucleotides, the CDR3 is TGTGCCAGCAGCCCGCGGACAGCCCAAGAGACCCAGTACTAC. The chain recombines TRBV9 with TRBJ2-5; TRBD1 is a possible D gene (6 bases). The V gene's germline CDR1 is SGDLS and CDR2 YYNGEE. V was pared by 4 bases and J by 1 base, with 11 bases between. The CDR3 sequence is 14 residues long.

This clonotype is a singleton in its sample. A much larger clonotype is one base distant, so this may be a read error. The V gene is TRBV29-1, the J gene TRBJ2-1; D is ambiguous. Germline assignment: CDR1 SQVTM and CDR2 ANQGSEA. Trimming stripped 4 bases from V and 0 bases from J, with 7 bases between. CDR3 length equals 13 residues. The CDR3 loop reads CSVAPGSYNEQFF. In DNA, the CDR3 is TGCAGCGTTGCCCCTGGCTCCTACAATGAGCAGTTCTTC.

CDR3 bases: TGTGCCAGCTCACCGACACAGGGGGCTCAAGATACGCAGTATTTT. Its translation is CASSPTQGAQDTQYF. The rearrangement links TRBV18 to TRBJ2-3; 9 nucleotides match TRBD1. J gave up 5 bases and V 3 bases, and 6 bases lay outside the gene matches. Germline CDR1 and CDR2: KGHSH and LQKENI. The CDR3 extends over 15 amino acids.

About this clonotype itself: A read error is possible here, since a much larger clone lies one base away. V is TRBV12-3 or TRBV12-4 and J is TRBJ1-5; no firm D call. CDR3 length: 13 amino acids. In DNA, the CDR3 is TGTGCCAGCGGTTTGGCCGGGAGCCAGCCCCAGCATTTT. It specifies CASGLAGSQPQHF.

This clonotype was detected only a few times. The genes are TRBV7-2 and TRBJ2-1; 15 nucleotides match TRBD2. V lost 5 bases to trimming and J lost 12 bases; unmatched junction nucleotides: 8. The CDR3 is 15 residues long. Germline lookup yields CDR1 SGHTA and CDR2 FQGNSA. CDR3 amino acids: CASSAGLAGGPWQFF. The DNA for the CDR3 is TGTGCCAGCAGCGCCGGACTAGCGGGGGGGCCTTGGCAGTTCTTC.

Notes on this clonotype: The junction departs from the called germline gene at one end, perhaps through a read error. The chain combines TRBV6-5 with TRBJ2-1; 9 nucleotides align to TRBD2. The CDR3 runs 18 residues. CDR1 and CDR2 from the germline V gene are MNHEY and SVGAGI. The CDR3 DNA reads as TGTACCAGCAGTTACTCCCTTTACGCGGGGGGGGTGCACAATGAGCAGTTCTTC. It yields the protein CTSSYSLYAGGVHNEQFF.

This clonotype occurred once. At one of its ends the junction is not consistent with the germline gene, which may arise from a read error. The J gene is TRBJ2-1, the V gene TRBV5-5; D remains unclear. Looked up from germline, CDR1 is SGHKS and CDR2 is YYEKEE (reference sequence). CDR3 size: 15 residues. The CDR3 bases are TGTGCCAGCAGCACGGGCTCGAGCTCCTACAATGAGCAGGTCTTC. This encodes CASSTGSSSYNEQVF.

This clonotype was seen a few times. This sequence joins TRBV7-9 and TRBJ2-3, with D perhaps matching TRBD2 (5 bases). CDR3 length: 15 residues. Germline V gene sequence: CDR1 SEHNR, CDR2 FQNEAQ (reference sequence). The DNA of the CDR3 is TGTGCTAACAGCTTTTCCGGGGATTACCAAGAGACCCAGTATTTT. It codes for CANSFSGDYQETQYF.

This chain uses TRBV5-1 with TRBJ1-2; TRBD1 agrees at 8 bases. V dropped 0 bases and J dropped 7; count of bases not matched to a gene: 11. The CDR3 is 16 amino acids. CDR1 is SGHRS, CDR2 YFSETQ, per germline. CDR3 DNA: TGCGCCAGCAGCTTGGGAGGACAGGGAGTTAAATCTGGCTACACCTTC. It yields the protein CASSLGGQGVKSGYTF.

In its sample, this clonotype was seen a few times. The genes are TRBV15 and TRBJ2-3; D unresolved. Germline-derived CDR1 and CDR2 are LNHNV and YYDKDF (reference sequence). The CDR3 contains 14 residues. V shed 0 bases and J shed 6 bases, with 10 bases lying between them. The CDR3 loop is CATSREGLADTQYF. For the CDR3, the DNA is TGTGCCACCAGCAGAGAAGGGTTAGCCGATACGCAGTATTTT.